These 27 T cell receptor beta chains came from one sample sequenced in a study of patients and donors after allogeneic stem cell transplantation. In TCRdb, the RT-PCR reads were re-called with MiXCR into one record per CDR3 protein. Altogether 150,000 to 200,000 distinct CDR3 sequences are present, approximately 28% being singletons, with the ten largest covering 3.2%. Material: blood, either unsorted or a sorted T cell fraction (not recorded which). These TCRs come from a human donor who was either an allogeneic HSCT recipient or a stem cell or donor lymphocyte infusion donor (not recorded which). It is not recorded whose cells these are; they may come from a transplant donor.

The chain has TRBV20-1 and TRBJ2-7; D assignment may be TRBD1 or TRBD2 (5 bases each). This CDR3 is 14 amino acids long. Trimming took off 4 bases at V and 0 bases at J, with 13 bases between the two ends. Per germline, CDR1 DFQATT and CDR2 SNEGSKA (reference sequence). This CDR3 is CSAKVPGSSYEQYF. The CDR3 region has the DNA TGCAGTGCTAAAGTACCAGGGAGCTCCTACGAGCAGTACTTC.

V gene TRBV13 combines with J gene TRBJ2-1; TRBD1 is a possible D gene (5 bases). This CDR3 is 18 amino acids long. The V gene lost 0 bases and the J gene lost 5 bases, with 20 bases spanning the gap. Germline CDR1 and CDR2: PRHDT and FYEKMQ (reference sequence). The CDR3 coding sequence is TGTGCCAGCAGCTTAGGCCTAAGGGCAGGGAAATTCGACAATGAGCAGTTCTTC. Amino acid sequence: CASSLGLRAGKFDNEQFF.

This rearrangement joins TRBV7-8 to TRBJ2-7; TRBD2 is a possible D gene (5 bases). The CDR3 is made up of 15 amino acids. Per the germline V gene, CDR1 is SGHVS and CDR2 is FQNEAQ. Trimming stripped 6 bases from V and 4 bases from J, with 19 bases between. CDR3 region: CASSTTTGGLYEQYF. In nucleotides, the CDR3 is TGTGCCAGCAGTACTACGACTGGAGGACTTTACGAGCAGTACTTC. The full variable domain, its missing parts supplied by reference TRBV7-8 and TRBJ2-7, is GAGVSQSPRYKVAKRGQDVALRCDPISGHVSLFWYQQALGQGPEFLTYFQNEAQLDKSGLPSDRFFAERPEGSVSTLKIQRTQQEDSAVYLCASSTTTGGLYEQYFGPGTRLTVT.

The rearrangement uses TRBV5-4 and TRBJ2-2; 8 nucleotides match TRBD1. V shed 5 bases, J shed 4 bases, and the junction held 7 bases outside the gene matches. Germline loops: CDR1 SGHNT, CDR2 YYREEE (reference sequence). CDR3 length: 15 residues. The CDR3 DNA sequence: TGTGCCAGCAGTTCCGGGACAGGTGTCACCGGGGAGCTGTTTTTT. Translated: CASSSGTGVTGELFF.

In its sample, this clonotype was seen a few times. The gene calls are TRBV15 and TRBJ1-3, with 9 bases lining up with TRBD1. Unmatched junction bases numbered 3, after V lost 6 bases and J lost 0 bases. CDR1 and CDR2 (germline): LNHNV, YYDKDF (reference sequence). The CDR3 covers 15 residues. For the CDR3, the DNA is TGTGCCACCAGGACAGGGGGGTCCTCTGGAAACACCATATATTTT. Protein: CATRTGGSSGNTIYF.

This clonotype was observed a few times. The rearrangement uses TRBV30 and TRBJ2-5; D might be TRBD2 (5 bases). The CDR3 sequence is 13 residues long. Trimming left V 2 bases short and J 4 bases short, with 11 bases between. CDR1 GTSNPN and CDR2 SVGIG come from the germline V gene (reference sequence). CDR3 in DNA: TGTGCCTGGAGTCACGACTATATAGAGACCCAGTACTTC. Translation gives CAWSHDYIETQYF.

This clonotype was counted many times. CDR3 loop: CASSLGINQPQHF. The CDR3 DNA follows: TGTGCCAGCAGTTTAGGGATCAATCAGCCCCAGCATTTT. The rearrangement uses TRBV12-3 or TRBV12-4 and TRBJ1-5; D is unresolved. V lost 1 base and J lost 3, with 4 bases in between. CDR3 size: 13 residues.

The J gene is TRBJ2-1, the V gene TRBV7-2; D uncertain. This CDR3 has 13 residues. The V and J ends lost 5 bases and 13 bases respectively, with 18 bases between them. In germline, CDR1 is SGHTA, CDR2 FQGNSA. For the CDR3, the DNA is TGTGCCAGCAGCCCCATCGGGCGTTTGGAACAGTTCTTC. It translates to CASSPIGRLEQFF.

The gene calls are TRBV29-1 and TRBJ2-3; a possible D gene is TRBD1 (6 bases). Per germline, CDR1 SQVTM and CDR2 ANQGSEA. The V and J ends lost 3 bases and 3 bases respectively, with 10 bases between them. This CDR3 contains 13 residues. In nucleotides, the CDR3 is TGCAGCGTTGATGGTAGGGGGACAGATACGCAGTATTTT. Translation gives CSVDGRGTDTQYF.

The chain joins TRBV28 to TRBJ2-3; D is undetermined. Germline values: CDR1 MDHEN, CDR2 SYDVKM. V lost 6 bases and J lost 0, with 22 bases in between. The CDR3 is made up of 18 amino acids. CDR3 in amino acids: CASSVNVVGWVSTDTQYF. DNA of the CDR3: TGTGCCAGCAGCGTTAACGTGGTAGGGTGGGTAAGCACAGATACGCAGTATTTT.

This clonotype has just one count. CDR3 amino acids: CASSLSGRQETQYF. CDR3 bases: TGTGCCAGCAGCCTTAGCGGGAGGCAAGAGACCCAGTACTTC. The gene calls are TRBV7-2 and TRBJ2-5, with 10 bases fitting TRBD2. Per germline, CDR1 SGHTA and CDR2 FQGNSA. V was clipped by 5 bases and J by 2 bases; unmatched bases: 2. The CDR3 has 14 residues.

The rearrangement joins TRBV7-2 to TRBJ2-1; 7 nucleotides line up with TRBD2. The CDR3 totals 16 residues. Germline CDR1 SGHTA, CDR2 FQGNSA. After removal of 0 bases from V and 6 bases from J, the junction contained 8 bases not matched to a gene. For the CDR3, the DNA is TGTGCCAGCAGCTTAGCGGGAGGGCGAAACTTCAATGAGCAGTTCTTC. Translated, it gives CASSLAGGRNFNEQFF.

This clonotype was seen more than once but under ten times. CDR3 residues: CSVDRATYNEQFF. The CDR3 nucleotides are TGCAGCGTGGACAGGGCAACCTACAATGAGCAGTTCTTC. The genes are TRBV29-1 and TRBJ2-1, with 8 bases aligning to TRBD1. Trimming at V came to 6 bases and at J to 2 bases, leaving 3 bases not matched to a gene. This CDR3 region has 13 residues. Germline V gene lookup returns CDR1 SQVTM and CDR2 ANQGSEA.

The chain carries TRBV28 and TRBJ1-2; perhaps TRBD1 as D (6 bases). Germline-derived CDR1 and CDR2 are MDHEN and SYDVKM. CDR3 size: 15 residues. Deletions cut 3 bases from V and 1 base from J, with 12 bases between. The CDR3 spells CASSLPDSINYGYTF. The CDR3 bases are TGTGCCAGCAGTTTGCCGGACAGTATTAACTATGGCTACACCTTC.

The CDR3 sequence is CAISPRGDTQYF. In nucleotides, the CDR3 is TGTGCCATCAGTCCCCGGGGGGATACGCAGTATTTT. This chain links TRBV10-3 with TRBJ2-3, with a possible D match to TRBD2 (6 bases). This CDR3 comprises 12 residues. The V gene's germline CDR1 is ENHRY and CDR2 SYGVKD. Trimming shortened V by 5 bases and J by 6 bases, and 9 bases separated the two germline ends.

This clonotype has more than one count but fewer than ten. The chain links TRBV15 to TRBJ2-7; the D gene could be TRBD1 or TRBD2 (6 bases each). V was shortened by 0 bases and J by 4 bases, with 13 bases between the two germline ends. Germline CDR1 LNHNV, CDR2 YYDKDF (reference sequence). The CDR3 is 15 residues long. For the CDR3, the DNA is TGTGCCACCAGCAGAGACCTAGGGGGGCAGTACGAGCAGTACTTC. It codes for CATSRDLGGQYEQYF.

The CDR3 spells CASSLVASGSNEQFF. The CDR3 DNA reads TGTGCCAGCAGCTTAGTCGCTAGCGGGAGTAATGAGCAGTTCTTC. The rearrangement links TRBV7-2 to TRBJ2-1; the match to TRBD2 covers 10 bases. The CDR3 totals 15 residues. J lost 7 bases, V lost 1 base, and 4 bases had no gene match. CDR1 and CDR2 (germline): SGHTA, FQGNSA.

This clonotype turned up a few times. The chain links TRBV12-3 or TRBV12-4 to TRBJ2-7; 7 positions agree with TRBD2. The CDR3 has 16 residues. V lost 0 bases, J lost 4 bases, and 9 bases stayed unmatched. This chain's CDR3 is CASSLAGLAEVYEQYF. The DNA of the CDR3 is TGTGCCAGCAGTTTAGCGGGGCTAGCGGAGGTTTACGAGCAGTACTTC.

The rearrangement joins TRBV25-1 to TRBJ2-6; TRBD1 matches 7 bases. Looked up from germline, CDR1 is MGHDK and CDR2 is SYGVNS. CDR3 length equals 17 residues. Trimming at V came to 1 base and at J to 0 bases, leaving 3 bases not matched to a gene. The CDR3 region is CASSEWGQPSGANVLTF. In nucleotides, the CDR3 is TGTGCCAGCAGTGAATGGGGACAGCCCTCTGGGGCCAACGTCCTGACTTTC.

This clonotype appeared a few times. CDR3 nucleotides: TGCAGTGCTCTCGGGACTAGCGGGTCCTACGAGCAGTACTTC. Its protein is CSALGTSGSYEQYF. The chain links TRBV20-1 to TRBJ2-7; 12 positions match TRBD2. The V gene end was trimmed by 5 bases and the J gene end by 1 base; junction bases not matched to a gene: 3. Per germline, CDR1 DFQATT and CDR2 SNEGSKA (reference sequence). The CDR3 sequence is 14 residues long.

This clonotype came up a few times. V usage is TRBV12-3 or TRBV12-4 and J usage is TRBJ2-1; 11 bases line up with TRBD2. This CDR3 contains 16 residues. J gave up 2 bases and V 6 bases, and 6 bases lay outside the gene matches. CDR3 region: CASRGLAAPTYNEQFF. The CDR3, as DNA: TGTGCCAGCAGGGGACTAGCGGCTCCCACCTACAATGAGCAGTTCTTC.

The V and J genes are TRBV10-3 and TRBJ2-3; 7 bases map to TRBD1. The CDR3 is 14 amino acids. Germline assignment: CDR1 ENHRY and CDR2 SYGVKD. Losses at the gene ends were 10 bases for V and 0 bases for J; bases not matched to a gene: 7. Here the CDR3 reads CATGRDSSTDTQYF. In nucleotides, the CDR3 is TGTGCCACCGGTCGGGACAGTAGCACAGATACGCAGTATTTT.

The rearrangement links TRBV6-5 to TRBJ1-6; D is ambiguous. The CDR3 extends over 14 amino acids. V dropped 6 bases and J dropped 13 bases, with 19 bases sitting between them. Per the germline V gene, CDR1 is MNHEY and CDR2 is SVGAGI. This CDR3 reads CASRILPTANPLHF. The CDR3 region has the DNA TGTGCCAGCAGAATTCTCCCCACCGCGAACCCCCTCCACTTT.

This clonotype was seen more than once but under ten times. The chain carries TRBV29-1 and TRBJ2-1; 7 nucleotides match TRBD2. CDR1 and CDR2 (germline): SQVTM, ANQGSEA. The V segment lost 6 bases and the J segment 3 bases; nucleotides outside the gene matches: 20. The CDR3 covers 18 residues. CDR3 region: CSVWPRLAAKRIYNEQFF. CDR3 coding DNA: TGCAGCGTGTGGCCGCGGCTAGCGGCAAAACGGATCTACAATGAGCAGTTCTTC.

This clonotype was found a few times. The chain links TRBV29-1 to TRBJ2-6, with D hard to call. This CDR3 is built from 12 residues. V dropped 4 bases and J dropped 3 bases, with 4 bases sitting between them. CDR1 is SQVTM, CDR2 ANQGSEA, per germline. The DNA for the CDR3 is TGCAGCGTTGTAGGTGGGGCCAACGTCCTGACTTTC. Its translation is CSVVGGANVLTF.

The chain combines TRBV2 with TRBJ2-7; no clear D gene. The CDR3 consists of 13 residues. Trimming cost V 11 bases and J 0 bases, with 14 bases left between them. Per the germline V gene, CDR1 is SNHLY and CDR2 is FYNNEI. The CDR3 bases are TGTGCCGCCAGATCAAGTACCTCCTACGAGCAGTACTTC. Its protein product is CAARSSTSYEQYF.

This clonotype turned up a few times. The rearrangement joins TRBV28 to TRBJ2-7, with a tentative D call TRBD1 (6 bases). CDR1 MDHEN and CDR2 SYDVKM come from the germline V gene. Between the trimmed V and J ends, which lost 11 bases and 2 bases, there was a span of 13 bases. The CDR3 covers 12 residues. The CDR3 nucleotides are TGTGCCGTACAGGGATTTCCCTACGAGCAGTACTTC. It encodes CAVQGFPYEQYF. Combining the CDR3 with reference TRBV28 and TRBJ2-7 gives the whole variable domain DVKVTQSSRYLVKRTGEKVFLECVQDMDHENMFWYRQDPGLGLRLIYFSYDVKMKEKGDIPEGYSVSREKKERFSLILESASTNQTSMYLCAVQGFPYEQYFGPGTRLTVT.